What follows are 32 T cell receptor beta chains derived from one specimen sequenced in a study of cytotoxic CD8 clonotypes in ibrutinib-treated CLL (dated by TCRdb to the early 2020s). The time point label, read with the paper, signifies: 24 months on ibrutinib. Library preparation used the immunoSEQ multiplex PCR assay. What TCRdb holds here is the immuneACCESS table cut down to in-frame rearrangements. Part of the clones is not present; checked against another copy, under half of the missing clones reflect an unresolved V gene, and the others are unexplained. The sample records over 95,000 clones, roughly 57% of which are singletons. The ten largest clonotypes hold under 45% of the sample. The source material was PBMCs, sampled after 24 months of ibrutinib treatment. Receptors were obtained from a human donor with chronic lymphocytic leukemia.

This clone was seen only a few times. The chain links TRBV5-1 to TRBJ1-4, with D perhaps TRBD1 (5 bases). V lost 2 bases and J 6 bases, leaving 11 bases between the germline ends. This CDR3 is built from 14 residues. In germline, CDR1 is SGHRS, CDR2 YFSETQ. CDR3 sequence (DNA): TGCGCCAGCAGCTTCCAGGGATCGGATGAAAAACTGTTTTTT. The encoded protein is CASSFQGSDEKLFF.

The chain uses TRBV2 and TRBJ1-2; TRBD1 agrees at 9 bases. From germline, CDR1 is SNHLY and CDR2 FYNNEI. The CDR3 totals 17 residues. With V trimmed by 2 bases and J by 5 bases, 12 bases remained unmatched. CDR3 region: CASSEYGTGRISYGYTF. The CDR3 bases are TGTGCCAGCAGTGAATATGGGACAGGGCGCATCTCTTATGGCTACACCTTC.

The chain links TRBV11-2 to TRBJ1-3, with D hard to call. The germline CDR1 and CDR2 sequences are SGHAT and FQNNGV. The CDR3 totals 12 residues. Trimming left V 5 bases short and J 4 bases short, with 6 bases between. The CDR3 DNA is TGTGCCAGCAGCCAACAGGGAAACACCATATATTTT. Translating it yields CASSQQGNTIYF.

The chain carries TRBV30 and TRBJ1-6; D may be TRBD1 (6 bases). The CDR3 has 15 residues. The germline V gene encodes CDR1 GTSNPN and CDR2 SVGIG (reference sequence). V lost 6 bases, J lost 1 base, and 13 bases lay in between. CDR3 amino acids: CACDRRGSYNSPLHF. The CDR3 nucleotides read TGTGCCTGTGACAGGCGAGGGTCCTATAATTCACCCCTCCACTTT.

The chain carries TRBV9 and TRBJ2-3; maybe TRBD2 (5 bases). CDR3 size: 15 residues. Germline CDR1 reads SGDLS; CDR2 reads YYNGEE. The V gene lost 0 bases and the J gene lost 0 bases, with 8 bases spanning the gap. Here the CDR3 DNA reads TGTGCCAGCAGCGTAGGCGGGTATAGCACAGATACGCAGTATTTT. It is translated as CASSVGGYSTDTQYF.

The V and J genes are TRBV5-6 and TRBJ2-7; D perhaps matches TRBD1 (5 bases). The V gene's germline CDR1 is SGHDT and CDR2 YYEEEE. V was pared by 0 bases and J by 0 bases, with 7 bases between. This CDR3 has 14 amino acids. CDR3: CASSLGQSSYEQYF. As DNA, the CDR3 is TGTGCCAGCAGCTTGGGACAGAGCTCCTACGAGCAGTACTTC.

This clone has a handful of counts. This chain uses TRBV7-6 with TRBJ1-6, with unresolved D. The CDR3 length is 13 residues. Trimming cost V 2 bases and J 6 bases, with 5 bases left between them. Germline CDR1 and CDR2: SGHVS and FNYEAQ. DNA for the CDR3: TGTGCCAGCAGCTTAACAAGTAATTCACCCCTCCACTTT. It specifies CASSLTSNSPLHF. The whole variable domain, remainder taken from reference TRBV7-6 and TRBJ1-6, is GAGVSQSPRYKVTKRGQDVALRCDPISGHVSLYWYRQALGQGPEFLTYFNYEAQQDKSGLPNDRFSAERPEGSISTLTIQRTEQRDSAMYRCASSLTSNSPLHFGNGTRLTVT.

This sequence joins TRBV9 and TRBJ1-6, with a tentative D call TRBD1 (5 bases). CDR3 size: 14 residues. Germline V CDR1 and CDR2: SGDLS, YYNGEE. The germline V and J ends were trimmed by 3 bases and 10 bases, with 14 bases remaining between them. The CDR3 nucleotides read TGTGCCAGCAGCGGCGGGGGTCTTAGCTCACCCCTCCACTTT. Translation: CASSGGGLSSPLHF. The full variable domain, completed using reference TRBV9 and TRBJ1-6, is DSGVTQTPKHLITATGQRVTLRCSPRSGDLSVYWYQQSLDQGLQFLIQYYNGEERAKGNILERFSAQQFPDLHSELNLSSLELGDSALYFCASSGGGLSSPLHFGNGTRLTVT.

This chain joins TRBV5-4 and TRBJ2-7; D unclear. Germline values: CDR1 SGHNT, CDR2 YYREEE (reference sequence). The CDR3 runs 13 residues. V was cut by 0 bases and J by 6 bases, with 10 bases left in between. In DNA, the CDR3 is TGTGCCAGCAGCTTGGACGGGTTGGGCGAGCAGTACTTC. Protein sequence: CASSLDGLGEQYF.

The sample holds a few counts of this clone. The chain uses TRBV5-1 and TRBJ2-7; D ambiguous. V dropped 0 bases and J dropped 6 bases, with 7 bases sitting between them. The CDR3 has 12 amino acids. Germline V gives CDR1 SGHRS, CDR2 YFSETQ. The CDR3 here is CASSLDVGEQYF. The CDR3 DNA reads as TGCGCCAGCAGCTTGGATGTGGGCGAGCAGTACTTC. The full variable domain, in which reference TRBV5-1 and TRBJ2-7 provide the parts outside the CDR3, is KAGVTQTPRYLIKTRGQQVTLSCSPISGHRSVSWYQQTPGQGLQFLFEYFSETQRNKGNFPGRFSGRQFSNSRSEMNVSTLELGDSALYLCASSLDVGEQYFGPGTRLTVT.

V and J are TRBV6-1 and TRBJ1-1; possible D gene TRBD1, 6 bases. CDR1 is MNHNS, CDR2 SASEGT, per germline. Trimming removed 2 bases from V and 3 bases from J, with 13 bases in between. The CDR3 totals 15 residues. The CDR3 DNA follows: TGTGCCAGCAGTGAAACCAGGGGAATGGACACTGAAGCTTTCTTT. It yields the protein CASSETRGMDTEAFF.

The chain carries TRBV30 and TRBJ1-4; 11 nucleotides match TRBD1. CDR3 length equals 17 residues. V was clipped by 3 bases and J by 7 bases; unmatched bases: 13. Germline V CDR1 and CDR2: GTSNPN, SVGIG (reference sequence). CDR3 sequence (DNA): TGTGCCTGGAGCCTCGGACAGGGGGCGATCACCTCTGAAAAACTGTTTTTT. Translation: CAWSLGQGAITSEKLFF. The whole variable domain, filled in from reference TRBV30 and TRBJ1-4, reads SQTIHQWPATLVQPVGSPLSLECTVEGTSNPNLYWYRQAAGRGLQLLFYSVGIGQISSEVPQNLSASRPQDRQFILSSKKLLLSDSGFYLCAWSLGQGAITSEKLFFGSGTQLSVL.

This sequence joins TRBV7-3 and TRBJ2-1; D is unclear. Germline lookup yields CDR1 SGHTA and CDR2 FQGTGA. The V end lost 2 bases, the J end lost 5 bases, and 16 bases lay between the germline ends. This CDR3 is 16 amino acids long. The CDR3 DNA follows: TGTGCCAGCAGCTTATTTGGGATTGGCCTGAACAATGAGCAGTTCTTC. It translates to CASSLFGIGLNNEQFF.

This clone has a handful of counts. The chain is built from TRBV9 and TRBJ2-2; D is ambiguous. The V gene's germline CDR1 is SGDLS and CDR2 YYNGEE. CDR3 length equals 12 residues. The V end was cut by 4 bases, the J end by 4 bases, with 5 bases between. The CDR3 DNA is TGTGCCAGCAGCCGGATCACCGGGGAGCTGTTTTTT. Translation: CASSRITGELFF.

V usage is TRBV27 and J usage is TRBJ2-3; D is possibly TRBD2 (5 bases). The germline V gene has CDR1 MNHEY and CDR2 SMNVEV (reference sequence). CDR3 length: 15 residues. V lost 5 bases and J lost 5, with 17 bases in between. CDR3 sequence (DNA): TGTGCCAGCAGTACGTCACTAGGCTCCATAGATACGCAGTATTTT. It encodes CASSTSLGSIDTQYF.

Only a few counts were recorded for this clone. This chain uses TRBV27 with TRBJ1-2, with TRBD1 as a possible D gene (6 bases). The CDR3 is 13 amino acids. Trimming pared 4 bases from V and 6 bases from J, leaving 12 bases between. Germline loops: CDR1 MNHEY, CDR2 SMNVEV (reference sequence). The DNA of the CDR3 is TGTGCCAGCAGTTCCACCGGGACAAATGGCTACACCTTC. It translates to CASSSTGTNGYTF.

V gene TRBV7-2 combines with J gene TRBJ2-2, with D tentatively TRBD2 (5 bases). With 6 bases removed from V and 4 bases from J, the gap between germline ends came to 9 bases. Looked up from germline, CDR1 is SGHTA and CDR2 is FQGNSA. The CDR3 runs 13 residues. The CDR3 sequence: CASRILATGELFF. The CDR3, as DNA: TGTGCCAGCAGAATTCTAGCCACCGGGGAGCTGTTTTTT.

V usage is TRBV29-1 and J usage is TRBJ2-7, with D perhaps TRBD1 or TRBD2 (6 bases each). This CDR3 comprises 12 residues. The germline V and J ends were trimmed by 7 bases and 5 bases, with 15 bases remaining between them. Per the germline V gene, CDR1 is SQVTM and CDR2 is ANQGSEA. The CDR3 region is CSARWGANEQYF. CDR3 sequence (DNA): TGCAGCGCGCGTTGGGGGGCCAACGAGCAGTACTTC.

This rearrangement joins TRBV5-6 to TRBJ2-7; perhaps D is TRBD1 or TRBD2 (5 bases each). In germline, CDR1 is SGHDT, CDR2 YYEEEE. V lost 3 bases and J 3 bases, leaving 13 bases between the germline ends. The CDR3 is 14 amino acids. CDR3 sequence: CASSSVEGFYEQYF. The CDR3 nucleotides are TGTGCCAGCAGCTCGGTAGAGGGGTTCTACGAGCAGTACTTC.

The genes are TRBV6-5 and TRBJ2-1; D is perhaps TRBD2 (6 bases). CDR1 is MNHEY and CDR2 is SVGAGI in the germline V gene. V shed 3 bases and J shed 14 bases, with 17 bases lying between them. The CDR3 covers 13 residues. The CDR3 protein is CASSYGGAREEFF. CDR3 nucleotide sequence: TGTGCCAGCAGTTATGGCGGCGCCAGGGAGGAGTTCTTC.

The rearrangement links TRBV5-1 to TRBJ2-7; D unclear. Per germline, CDR1 SGHRS and CDR2 YFSETQ. This CDR3 has 12 amino acids. V shed 1 base and J shed 4 bases, with 6 bases lying between them. CDR3 sequence: CASSLWAYEQYF. CDR3 bases: TGCGCCAGCAGCTTGTGGGCTTACGAGCAGTACTTC.

This clone was recorded only once. CDR3 protein: CASSPRDRGMFF. For the CDR3, the DNA is TGTGCCAGCAGCCCCCGGGACAGGGGGATGTTCTTC. This chain uses TRBV11-3 with TRBJ2-1; 11 bases map to TRBD1. V shed 5 bases, J shed 15 bases, and the junction held 6 bases outside the gene matches. Germline-derived CDR1 and CDR2 are SGHNT and YENEEA. CDR3 length: 12 residues.

This chain links TRBV28 with TRBJ2-5; unclear D gene. V was clipped by 6 bases and J by 2 bases, with 4 bases between them. Per germline, CDR1 MDHEN and CDR2 SYDVKM. The CDR3 totals 11 residues. The CDR3, as DNA: TGTGCCAGCAGAGGACAAGAGACCCAGTACTTC. Amino acid sequence: CASRGQETQYF.

J is TRBJ1-1 and V is TRBV6-5; possibly TRBD1 for D (5 bases). The CDR3 is 15 residues long. Germline CDR1 reads MNHEY; CDR2 reads SVGAGI. V was trimmed by 2 bases and J by 4 bases, leaving 14 bases between them. Here the CDR3 DNA reads TGTGCCAGCAGTTACCAGGCAGGGATGGCCACTGAAGCTTTCTTT. It yields the protein CASSYQAGMATEAFF.

The chain employs TRBV5-1 and TRBJ2-1, with D uncertain. This CDR3 region has 15 residues. Germline V CDR1 and CDR2: SGHRS, YFSETQ. Trimming took 1 base from V and 5 from J, leaving 13 bases between them. The CDR3 DNA sequence: TGCGCCAGCAGCTTGAGAGTAGCCGAGGACAATGAGCAGTTCTTC. Its protein product is CASSLRVAEDNEQFF.

This clone was recorded once. V usage is TRBV27 and J usage is TRBJ2-5; 7 positions match TRBD1. In germline, CDR1 is MNHEY, CDR2 SMNVEV (reference sequence). The CDR3 length is 15 residues. The V segment lost 4 bases and the J segment 3 bases; nucleotides outside the gene matches: 8. The CDR3 here is CASSSGTEPKETQYF. CDR3 nucleotide sequence: TGTGCCAGCAGTTCCGGGACAGAACCTAAAGAGACCCAGTACTTC.

This clone was found a few times. This chain links TRBV29-1 with TRBJ1-5, with D tentatively TRBD1 (5 bases). Per the germline V gene, CDR1 is SQVTM and CDR2 is ANQGSEA. The length of the CDR3 is 13 residues. The V and J ends lost 4 bases and 9 bases respectively, with 16 bases between them. Here the CDR3 DNA reads TGCAGCGTTGCGGGGGAGGTTTCGGGGCCCCAGCATTTT. Translating gives CSVAGEVSGPQHF.

The chain recombines TRBV28 with TRBJ2-3; maybe TRBD2 (6 bases). The ends were cut back, 6 bases at V and 11 bases at J, with 12 bases in the middle. Per the germline V gene, CDR1 is MDHEN and CDR2 is SYDVKM. This CDR3 region has 11 residues. The CDR3 is CASSRRAGQYF. The CDR3 nucleotides read TGTGCCAGCAGCCGTCGAGCGGGGCAGTATTTT.

This chain joins TRBV9 and TRBJ1-1, with D unclear. Germline loops: CDR1 SGDLS, CDR2 YYNGEE. Trimming pared 0 bases from V and 4 bases from J, leaving 10 bases between. CDR3 length: 14 residues. This CDR3 is CASSVVGGSTEAFF. CDR3 in DNA: TGTGCCAGCAGCGTAGTAGGAGGGAGCACTGAAGCTTTCTTT.

V and J are TRBV30 and TRBJ2-2; D is uncertain. Per germline, CDR1 GTSNPN and CDR2 SVGIG (reference sequence). CDR3 length: 16 residues. The V end was cut by 2 bases, the J end by 4 bases, with 17 bases between. CDR3 DNA sequence: TGTGCCTGGAGTCCTCCTACCTCCCCGACCACCGGGGAGCTGTTTTTT. It codes for CAWSPPTSPTTGELFF.

This chain joins TRBV7-3 and TRBJ2-3; no definite D call. Germline CDR1 SGHTA, CDR2 FQGTGA. This CDR3 has 11 amino acids. V was shortened by 4 bases and J by 6 bases, with 5 bases between the two germline ends. CDR3 coding DNA: TGTGCCAGCAGCTCGATGGATACGCAGTATTTT. Translation: CASSSMDTQYF.

V and J are TRBV20-1 and TRBJ1-1; D unclear. CDR3 length: 10 amino acids. With 3 bases removed from V and 7 bases from J, the gap between germline ends came to 6 bases. The germline CDR1 and CDR2 sequences are DFQATT and SNEGSKA (reference sequence). The DNA for the CDR3 is TGCAGTGCTAGTGAAGTTGAAGCTTTCTTT. Translated: CSASEVEAFF.